This T cell receptor beta chain was recorded in a study of early T cells in non-severe SARS-CoV-2 infection. This clonotype showed up just a few times. TCRdb recomputed calls from the 5' RACE reads with MiXCR, one row per CDR3 protein. The sample includes about 69,000 distinct CDR3 sequences, roughly 10% seen only once; the top ten take around 5.8%. The CDR3 consists of 13 residues. Germline values: CDR1 MNHEY, CDR2 SVGAGI. V lost 7 bases, J lost 4 bases, and 13 bases lay in between. Sequencing was done on a sample of whole blood. The J gene is TRBJ1-1, the V gene TRBV6-5; D is unclear. This receptor was obtained from an adult who was a healthcare worker with PCR-confirmed SARS-CoV-2 infection or an uninfected control (not recorded which). CDR3 loop: CASNDPGLTEAFF. The CDR3 DNA is TGTGCCAGCAATGACCCCGGGCTCACTGAAGCTTTCTTT.